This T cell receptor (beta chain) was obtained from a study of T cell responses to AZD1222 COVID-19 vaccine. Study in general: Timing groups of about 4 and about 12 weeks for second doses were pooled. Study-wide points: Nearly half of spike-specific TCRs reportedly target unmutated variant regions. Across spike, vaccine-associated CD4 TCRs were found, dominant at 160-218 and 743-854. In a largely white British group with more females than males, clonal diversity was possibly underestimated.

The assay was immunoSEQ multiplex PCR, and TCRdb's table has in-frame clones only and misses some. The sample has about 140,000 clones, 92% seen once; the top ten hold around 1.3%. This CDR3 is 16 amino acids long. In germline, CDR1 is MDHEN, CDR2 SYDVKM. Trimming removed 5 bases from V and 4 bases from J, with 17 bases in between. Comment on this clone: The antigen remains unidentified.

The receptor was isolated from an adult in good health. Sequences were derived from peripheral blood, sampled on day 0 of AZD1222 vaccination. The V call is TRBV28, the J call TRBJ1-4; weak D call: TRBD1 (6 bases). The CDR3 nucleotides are TGTGCCAGCAGTCCCCTTCAGGGGAGGCATAATGAAAAACTGTTTTTT. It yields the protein CASSPLQGRHNEKLFF.